Sequencing of this T cell receptor beta chain was carried out in a study of shared clonotypes between healthy human individuals. The protocol was immunoSEQ multiplex PCR, while the TCRdb copy is restricted to in-frame clones and leaves out a portion. The table records about 1.5 million clones, over 95% of them present only once. The CDR3 consists of 15 residues. Germline CDR1 is SNHLY and CDR2 is FYNNEI. Unmatched junction bases numbered 8, after V lost 2 bases and J lost 7 bases. The sequence came from a young man in good health. The sample consisted of naive CD4+ T cells sorted from blood. Subset specified: CD45RA+ positively selected. The chain carries TRBV2 and TRBJ2-7; 10 positions agree with TRBD1. CDR3 DNA sequence: TGTGCCAGCAGTGAACGGCCCGACAGGGGGCGTGAGCAGTACTTC. The encoded protein is CASSERPDRGREQYF.